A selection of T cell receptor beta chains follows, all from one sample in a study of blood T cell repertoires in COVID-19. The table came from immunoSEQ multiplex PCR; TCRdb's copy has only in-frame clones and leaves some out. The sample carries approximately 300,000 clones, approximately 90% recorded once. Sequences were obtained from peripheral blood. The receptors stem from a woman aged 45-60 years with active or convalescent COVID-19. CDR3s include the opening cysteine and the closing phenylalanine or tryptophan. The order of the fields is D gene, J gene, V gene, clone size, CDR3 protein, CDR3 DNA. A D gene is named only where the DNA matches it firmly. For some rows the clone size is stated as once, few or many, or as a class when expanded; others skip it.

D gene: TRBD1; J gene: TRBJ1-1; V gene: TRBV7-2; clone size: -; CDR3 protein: CASSLRTGRNTEAFF; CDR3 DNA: TGTGCCAGCAGCCTCCGGACAGGGCGGAACACTGAAGCTTTCTTT
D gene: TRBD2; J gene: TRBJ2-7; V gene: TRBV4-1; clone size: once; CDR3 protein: CASSRAGALYF; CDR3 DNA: TGCGCCAGCAGCCGGGCGGGAGCTCTGTACTTC
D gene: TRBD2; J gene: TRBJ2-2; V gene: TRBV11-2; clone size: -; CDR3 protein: CASSGLGTSGTGELFF; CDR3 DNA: TGTGCCAGCAGCGGTCTAGGGACTAGCGGTACCGGGGAGCTGTTTTTT
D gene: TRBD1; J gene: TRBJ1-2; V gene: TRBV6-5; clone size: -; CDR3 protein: CASSRQGLGYTF; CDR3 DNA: TGTGCCAGCAGCCGACAGGGGCTGGGCTACACCTTC
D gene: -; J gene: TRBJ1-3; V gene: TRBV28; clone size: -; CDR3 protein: CASSPPRREGGNTIYF; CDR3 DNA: TGTGCCAGCAGCCCTCCCCGACGGGAAGGTGGAAACACCATATATTTT
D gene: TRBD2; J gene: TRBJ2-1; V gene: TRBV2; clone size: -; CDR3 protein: CASIKEASGTNEQFF; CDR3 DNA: TGTGCCAGCATCAAAGAGGCTAGCGGGACGAATGAGCAGTTCTTC
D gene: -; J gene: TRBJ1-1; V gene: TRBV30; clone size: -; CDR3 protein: CAWSPTREAFF; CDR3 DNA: TGTGCCTGGAGTCCCACACGAGAAGCTTTCTTT
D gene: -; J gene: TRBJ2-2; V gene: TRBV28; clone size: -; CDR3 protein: CASTIGALANTGELFF; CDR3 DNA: TGTGCCAGCACCATTGGGGCCCTAGCGAACACCGGGGAGCTGTTTTTT
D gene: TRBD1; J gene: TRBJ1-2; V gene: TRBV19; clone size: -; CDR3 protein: CASSPTGGHGYTF; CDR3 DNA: TGTGCCAGTAGCCCGACAGGGGGGCATGGCTACACCTTC
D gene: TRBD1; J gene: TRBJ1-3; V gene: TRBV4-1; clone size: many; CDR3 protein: CASSQEGTGGSGNTIYF; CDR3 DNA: TGCGCCAGCAGCCAGGAGGGTACAGGGGGCTCTGGAAACACCATATATTTT
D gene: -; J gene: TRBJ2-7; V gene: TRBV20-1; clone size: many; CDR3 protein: CSASIGTEQYF; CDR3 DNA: TGCAGTGCTAGTATTGGCACCGAGCAGTACTTC
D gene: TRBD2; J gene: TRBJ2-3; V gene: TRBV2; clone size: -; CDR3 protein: CASSRGGYTDTQYF; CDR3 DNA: TGTGCCAGCAGTCGCGGGGGGTACACAGATACGCAGTATTTT
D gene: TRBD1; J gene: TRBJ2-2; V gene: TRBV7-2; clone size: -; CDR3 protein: CASSLRQGRNTGELFF; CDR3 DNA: TGTGCCAGCAGCCTACGACAGGGGCGCAACACCGGGGAGCTGTTTTTT
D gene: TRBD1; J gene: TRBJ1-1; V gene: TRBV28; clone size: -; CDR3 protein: CASSLGQGFRTEAFF; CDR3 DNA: TGTGCCAGCAGTTTGGGACAGGGATTCCGCACTGAAGCTTTCTTT
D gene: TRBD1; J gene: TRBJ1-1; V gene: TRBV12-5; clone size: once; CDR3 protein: CASATGQGNTEAFF; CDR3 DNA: TGTGCTAGTGCCACCGGACAGGGCAACACTGAAGCTTTCTTT
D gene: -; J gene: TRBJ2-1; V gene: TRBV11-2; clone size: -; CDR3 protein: CASSLGHYNEQFF; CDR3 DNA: TGTGCCAGCAGCTTAGGGCACTACAATGAGCAGTTCTTC
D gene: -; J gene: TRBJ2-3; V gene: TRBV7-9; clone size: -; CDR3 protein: CASSLGGERRTDTQYF; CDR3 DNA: TGTGCCAGCAGCTTAGGTGGGGAGCGTCGCACAGATACGCAGTATTTT
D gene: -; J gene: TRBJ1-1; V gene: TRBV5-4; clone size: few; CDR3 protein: CASRIAVGSTEAFF; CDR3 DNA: TGTGCCAGCAGGATAGCGGTTGGCTCCACTGAAGCTTTCTTT
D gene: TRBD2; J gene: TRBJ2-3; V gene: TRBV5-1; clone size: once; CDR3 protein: CASSLPGLAGGPGTQYF; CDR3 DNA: TGCGCCAGCAGCCTACCGGGACTAGCGGGGGGGCCTGGTACGCAGTATTTT
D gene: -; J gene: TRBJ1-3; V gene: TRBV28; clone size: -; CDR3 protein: CASSFYRFSDGNTIYF; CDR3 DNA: TGTGCCAGCAGTTTCTACAGGTTTTCGGATGGAAACACCATATATTTT
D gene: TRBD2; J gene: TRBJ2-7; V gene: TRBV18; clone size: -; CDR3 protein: CASSPGLNSYEQYF; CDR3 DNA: TGTGCCAGCTCACCGGGACTAAACTCCTACGAGCAGTACTTC
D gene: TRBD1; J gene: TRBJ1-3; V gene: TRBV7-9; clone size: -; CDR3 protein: CASSTYRGSTGNTIYF; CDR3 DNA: TGTGCCAGCAGCACCTACAGGGGTTCGACTGGAAACACCATATATTTT
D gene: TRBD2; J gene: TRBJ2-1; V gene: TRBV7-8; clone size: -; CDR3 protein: CASSHTLAGGRNEQFF; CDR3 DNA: TGTGCCAGCAGCCATACCCTAGCGGGGGGGCGAAATGAGCAGTTCTTC
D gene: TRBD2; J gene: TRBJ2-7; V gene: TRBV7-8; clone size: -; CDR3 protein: CASSAPTGGSYEQYF; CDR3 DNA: TGTGCCAGCAGCGCACCGACGGGGGGTTCCTACGAGCAGTACTTC
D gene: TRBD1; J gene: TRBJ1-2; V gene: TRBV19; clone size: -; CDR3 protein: CASKTGTGNNYGYTF; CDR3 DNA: TGTGCCAGTAAAACCGGGACAGGGAATAACTATGGCTACACCTTC
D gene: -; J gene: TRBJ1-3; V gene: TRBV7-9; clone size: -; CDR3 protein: CASSLEGGFYGNTIYF; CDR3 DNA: TGTGCCAGCAGCTTAGAGGGGGGGTTTTATGGAAACACCATATATTTT
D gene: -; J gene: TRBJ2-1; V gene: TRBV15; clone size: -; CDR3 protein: CATSRDREQFF; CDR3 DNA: TGTGCCACCAGCAGAGACCGGGAGCAGTTCTTC
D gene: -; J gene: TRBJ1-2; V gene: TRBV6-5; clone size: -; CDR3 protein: CASNRDTNYGYTF; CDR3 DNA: TGTGCCAGCAACCGGGACACCAACTATGGCTACACCTTC
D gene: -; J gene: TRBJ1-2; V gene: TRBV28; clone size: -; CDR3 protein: CASRSGAYGYTF; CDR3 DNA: TGTGCCAGCAGGAGCGGGGCCTATGGCTACACCTTC
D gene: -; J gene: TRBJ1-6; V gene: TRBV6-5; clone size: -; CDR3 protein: CASSKGGSYNSPLHF; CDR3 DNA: TGTGCCAGCAGTAAGGGAGGCTCCTATAATTCACCCCTCCACTTT
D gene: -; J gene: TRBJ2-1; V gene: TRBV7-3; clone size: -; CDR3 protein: CASSRAGWDEQFF; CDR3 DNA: TGTGCCAGCAGCCGGGCAGGGTGGGATGAGCAGTTCTTC
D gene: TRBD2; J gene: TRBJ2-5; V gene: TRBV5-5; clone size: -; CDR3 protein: CASSLTSGRGQETQYF; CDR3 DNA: TGTGCCAGCAGCCTAACTAGCGGGAGGGGCCAAGAGACCCAGTACTTC
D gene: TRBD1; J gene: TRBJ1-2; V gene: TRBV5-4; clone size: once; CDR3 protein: CASSLVGQGEGYTF; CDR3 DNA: TGTGCCAGCAGCTTGGTGGGACAGGGGGAAGGCTACACCTTC
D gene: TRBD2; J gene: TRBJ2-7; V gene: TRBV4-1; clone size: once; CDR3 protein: CASSQVVSTSGSSYEQYF; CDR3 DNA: TGCGCCAGCAGCCAAGTGGTTAGTACTAGCGGGAGCTCCTACGAGCAGTACTTC
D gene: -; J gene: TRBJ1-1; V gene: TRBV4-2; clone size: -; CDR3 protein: CASSQVALDNTEAFF; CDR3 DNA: TGTGCCAGCAGCCAAGTGGCGCTAGACAACACTGAAGCTTTCTTT
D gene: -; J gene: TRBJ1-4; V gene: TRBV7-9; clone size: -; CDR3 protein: CASSLAGGLEKLFF; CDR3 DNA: TGTGCCAGCAGCTTAGCAGGGGGATTAGAAAAACTGTTTTTT
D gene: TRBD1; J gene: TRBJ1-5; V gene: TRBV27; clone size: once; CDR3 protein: CASSLSRTGGTQPQHF; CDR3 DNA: TGTGCCAGCAGTTTATCGAGGACAGGGGGAACTCAGCCCCAGCATTTT
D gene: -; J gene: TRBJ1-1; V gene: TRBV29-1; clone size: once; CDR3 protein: CSVINRVASNTEAFF; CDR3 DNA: TGCAGCGTGATTAACAGGGTGGCGTCCAACACTGAAGCTTTCTTT
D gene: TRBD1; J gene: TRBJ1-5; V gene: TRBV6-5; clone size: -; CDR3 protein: CASRRDRRFNQPQHF; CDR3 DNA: TGTGCCAGCAGGCGGGACAGGAGATTCAATCAGCCCCAGCATTTT
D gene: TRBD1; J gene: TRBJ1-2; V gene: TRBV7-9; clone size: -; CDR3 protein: CASSLGRGTGFYGYTF; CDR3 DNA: TGTGCCAGCAGCTTAGGACGGGGGACAGGGTTCTATGGCTACACCTTC
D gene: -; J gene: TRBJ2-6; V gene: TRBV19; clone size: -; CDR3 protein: CATQYGGAGANVLTF; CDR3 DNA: TGTGCCACCCAGTACGGCGGGGCTGGGGCCAACGTCCTGACTTTC
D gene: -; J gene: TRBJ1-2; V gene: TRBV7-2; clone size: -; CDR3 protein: CASSLWAFEGDNYGYTF; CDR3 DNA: TGTGCCAGCAGCTTATGGGCCTTTGAGGGAGATAACTATGGCTACACCTTC
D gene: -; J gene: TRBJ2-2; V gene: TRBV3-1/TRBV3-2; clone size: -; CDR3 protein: CASSPARPNTGELFF; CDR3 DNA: TGTGCCAGCAGCCCGGCTAGGCCGAACACCGGGGAGCTGTTTTTT
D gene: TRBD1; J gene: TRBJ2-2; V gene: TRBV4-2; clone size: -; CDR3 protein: CASSRIRDRASAGELFF; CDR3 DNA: TGTGCCAGCAGCCGAATCCGGGACAGGGCTTCCGCCGGGGAGCTGTTTTTT
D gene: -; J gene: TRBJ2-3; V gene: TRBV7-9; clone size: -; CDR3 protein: CASSVTALTQYF; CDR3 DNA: TGTGCCAGCAGCGTGACAGCGCTTACGCAGTATTTT
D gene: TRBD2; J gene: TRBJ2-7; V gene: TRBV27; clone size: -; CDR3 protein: CASSLSGGSGTYEQYF; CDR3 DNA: TGTGCCAGCAGTTTATCGGGCGGGAGTGGGACCTACGAGCAGTACTTC
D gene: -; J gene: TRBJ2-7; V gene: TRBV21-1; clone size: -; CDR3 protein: CASSKIYRGRDEQYF; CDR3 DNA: TGTGCCAGCAGCAAAATTTACAGGGGGCGCGACGAGCAGTACTTC
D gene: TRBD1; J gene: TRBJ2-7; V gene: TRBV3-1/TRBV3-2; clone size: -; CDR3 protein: CASSRDSSYEQYF; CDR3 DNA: TGTGCCAGCAGCCGGGACAGCTCCTACGAGCAGTACTTC
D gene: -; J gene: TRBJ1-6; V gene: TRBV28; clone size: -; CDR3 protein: CASSLGRVMNSPLHF; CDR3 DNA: TGTGCCAGCAGTTTAGGCCGGGTAATGAATTCACCCCTCCACTTT
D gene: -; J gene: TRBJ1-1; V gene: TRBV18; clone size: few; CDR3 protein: CASSPNSNTEAFF; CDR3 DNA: TGTGCCAGCTCACCGAACAGCAACACTGAAGCTTTCTTT
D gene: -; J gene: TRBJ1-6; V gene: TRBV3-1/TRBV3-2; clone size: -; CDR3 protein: CASSQVYSYNSPLHF; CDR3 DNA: TGTGCCAGCAGCCAAGTGTACTCCTATAATTCACCCCTCCACTTT
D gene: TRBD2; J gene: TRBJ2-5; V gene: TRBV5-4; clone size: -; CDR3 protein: CASSSLAGGTQETQYF; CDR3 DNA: TGTGCCAGCAGCTCACTAGCGGGGGGGACCCAAGAGACCCAGTACTTC
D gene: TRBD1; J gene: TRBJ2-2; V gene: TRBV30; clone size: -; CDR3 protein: CAWSVQGTNTGELFF; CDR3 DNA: TGTGCCTGGAGTGTACAGGGGACCAACACCGGGGAGCTGTTTTTT
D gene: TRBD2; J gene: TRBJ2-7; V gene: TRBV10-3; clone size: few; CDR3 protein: CAISEGLAGVVRYEQYF; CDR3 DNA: TGTGCCATCAGTGAAGGTCTAGCGGGAGTCGTGCGGTACGAGCAGTACTTC
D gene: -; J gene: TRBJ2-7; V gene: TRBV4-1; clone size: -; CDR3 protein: CASSQSDMGLSSYEQYF; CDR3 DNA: TGCGCCAGCAGCCAATCAGACATGGGGCTTAGCTCCTACGAGCAGTACTTC